This T cell receptor beta chain was identified during a study of blood T cell repertoires in COVID-19. The V gene's germline CDR1 is SGHAT and CDR2 FQNNGV. V was trimmed by 5 bases and J by 2 bases, leaving 16 bases between them. This CDR3 contains 15 residues. The assay was immunoSEQ multiplex PCR, and TCRdb's table has in-frame clones only and misses some. The data contain about 490,000 clones, 70% to 90% of them singletons. Sample: peripheral blood. The source is a human donor in a cohort sampled during active COVID-19. V gene TRBV11-2 combines with J gene TRBJ2-7; D might be TRBD1 (6 bases). CDR3 loop: CASSTIPGQAYEQYF. In DNA form, the CDR3 reads TGTGCCAGCAGCACCATTCCGGGACAAGCCTACGAGCAGTACTTC.